One and the same sample provided the 21 T cell receptor beta chains below, sequenced in a study of blood T cell repertoires in COVID-19. TCRdb keeps only in-frame clones here, not all; method: immunoSEQ multiplex PCR. The repertoire includes approximately 450,000 clones, around 87% of them detected once, and 1.1% sits in the top ten. Sequencing used PBMCs or T cells enriched from blood (not recorded which). Receptors originate from a man aged 25 to 40 who had recovered from COVID-19.

This sequence joins TRBV7-9 and TRBJ1-5; a weak D match, TRBD1 (5 bases). The CDR3 is made up of 15 amino acids. The germline V gene encodes CDR1 SEHNR and CDR2 FQNEAQ (reference sequence). V lost 0 bases to trimming and J lost 6 bases, with 12 bases between them. CDR3 region: CASSLAGQGIQPQHF. For the CDR3, the DNA is TGTGCCAGCAGCTTAGCGGGTCAGGGTATTCAGCCCCAGCATTTT.

The chain links TRBV5-5 to TRBJ2-2; TRBD2 might be the D (7 bases). The length of the CDR3 is 18 residues. Trimming left V 0 bases short and J 2 bases short, with 17 bases between. CDR1 and CDR2 (germline): SGHKS, YYEKEE (reference sequence). CDR3 region: CASSLEGGARTNTGELFF. CDR3 DNA sequence: TGTGCCAGCAGCTTGGAAGGGGGGGCACGGACAAACACCGGGGAGCTGTTTTTT.

A single count supports this clone. The gene calls are TRBV11-2 and TRBJ2-1; a weak D match, TRBD2 (5 bases). The CDR3 is 14 amino acids. The V gene lost 2 bases and the J gene lost 4 bases, with 9 bases spanning the gap. Germline CDR1 reads SGHAT; CDR2 reads FQNNGV. This CDR3 is CASSLRDTYNEQFF. As DNA, the CDR3 is TGTGCCAGCAGCTTACGGGATACATACAATGAGCAGTTCTTC. The full variable domain, completed using reference TRBV11-2 and TRBJ2-1, is EAGVAQSPRYKIIEKRQSVAFWCNPISGHATLYWYQQILGQGPKLLIQFQNNGVVDDSQLPKDRFSAERLKGVDSTLKIQPAKLEDSAVYLCASSLRDTYNEQFFGPGTRLTVL.

The chain couples TRBV27 to TRBJ2-1; TRBD2 agrees at 14 bases. Germline-derived CDR1 and CDR2 are MNHEY and SMNVEV (reference sequence). The junction had 19 bases not matched to a gene; V was cut back by 5 bases and J by 10 bases. The CDR3 has 19 residues. The CDR3 coding sequence is TGTGCCAGCAGTACCCTGGGGACTAGCGGGGGCGTCCTGTGGCCCGAGCAGTTCTTC. Amino acid sequence: CASSTLGTSGGVLWPEQFF.

The chain is built from TRBV28 and TRBJ1-2; possible D gene TRBD1, 6 bases. Germline loops: CDR1 MDHEN, CDR2 SYDVKM. The CDR3 sequence is 12 residues long. V lost 7 bases, J lost 8 bases, and 14 bases lay in between. The CDR3 nucleotides read TGTGCCAGCACCGTACAGGGATACGGCTACACCTTC. Translating it yields CASTVQGYGYTF.

V is TRBV19 and J is TRBJ1-5; TRBD1 might be the D (6 bases). Trimming cost V 3 bases and J 1 base, with 13 bases left between them. The germline V gene encodes CDR1 LNHDA and CDR2 SQIVND (reference sequence). This CDR3 has 16 amino acids. The CDR3 region is CASSMDRDISNQPQHF. The CDR3 nucleotides read TGTGCCAGTAGTATGGACCGGGACATCAGCAATCAGCCCCAGCATTTT.

V and J are TRBV4-1 and TRBJ1-3, with D hard to call. The ends were cut back, 0 bases at V and 0 bases at J, with 9 bases in the middle. CDR1 and CDR2 (germline): MGHRA, YSYEKL. This CDR3 has 16 amino acids. CDR3 nucleotides: TGCGCCAGCAGCCAAGATGAGGTCCGCTCTGGAAACACCATATATTTT. It translates to CASSQDEVRSGNTIYF.

The chain links TRBV7-8 to TRBJ2-7, with D perhaps matching TRBD1 (5 bases). Germline V gene data show CDR1 as SGHVS and CDR2 as FQNEAQ. This CDR3 region has 15 residues. Trimming shortened V by 2 bases and J by 1 base, and 12 bases separated the two germline ends. Here the CDR3 DNA reads TGTGCCAGCAGCTTACAGGGCTACGGTTCCTACGAGCAGTACTTC. Its translation: CASSLQGYGSYEQYF. The full variable domain, completed using reference TRBV7-8 and TRBJ2-7, is GAGVSQSPRYKVAKRGQDVALRCDPISGHVSLFWYQQALGQGPEFLTYFQNEAQLDKSGLPSDRFFAERPEGSVSTLKIQRTQQEDSAVYLCASSLQGYGSYEQYFGPGTRLTVT.

The chain joins TRBV13 to TRBJ1-2; D gene uncertain. CDR3 length: 15 residues. V was clipped by 5 bases and J by 5 bases, with 18 bases between them. Looked up from germline, CDR1 is PRHDT and CDR2 is FYEKMQ (reference sequence). This chain's CDR3 is CASSPSERPSYGYTF. DNA for the CDR3: TGTGCCAGCAGCCCATCGGAGCGGCCCTCTTATGGCTACACCTTC.

This rearrangement joins TRBV5-1 to TRBJ1-1; 11 bases fit TRBD1. The CDR3 spans 18 residues. The J segment lost 0 bases and the V segment lost 4 bases, leaving 11 bases of the junction unmatched. Germline-derived CDR1 and CDR2 are SGHRS and YFSETQ. The CDR3 DNA sequence: TGCGCCAGCAGCCACTTGGCGTGGGACAGGGGGTTGAACACTGAAGCTTTCTTT. Protein sequence: CASSHLAWDRGLNTEAFF.

The gene calls are TRBV19 and TRBJ2-2, with TRBD1 as a possible D gene (5 bases). The germline gives CDR1 LNHDA, CDR2 SQIVND (reference sequence). The CDR3 covers 15 residues. The germline V and J ends were trimmed by 6 bases and 4 bases, with 15 bases remaining between them. DNA of the CDR3: TGTGCCAGTAGCCCGAGATCTCAGGGCACCGGGGAGCTGTTTTTT. Translated, it gives CASSPRSQGTGELFF. Full variable domain (outside the CDR3, taken from reference TRBV19 and TRBJ2-2): DGGITQSPKYLFRKEGQNVTLSCEQNLNHDAMYWYRQDPGQGLRLIYYSQIVNDFQKGDIAEGYSVSREKKESFPLTVTSAQKNPTAFYLCASSPRSQGTGELFFGEGSRLTVL.

This rearrangement joins TRBV19 to TRBJ2-3; 9 bases match TRBD2. The CDR3 is made up of 17 amino acids. Germline CDR1 reads LNHDA; CDR2 reads SQIVND (reference sequence). Germline trimming cut 5 bases from V and 5 bases from J; bases unmatched to any gene: 14. The CDR3 coding sequence is TGTGCCAGTAGTGCCAAAAGGACTAGCGATAAGAGAGATACGCAGTATTTT. Encoded protein: CASSAKRTSDKRDTQYF.

The chain uses TRBV5-1 and TRBJ2-1, with a weak D call TRBD2 (5 bases). The V and J ends lost 2 bases and 0 bases respectively, with 9 bases between them. There are 15 residues in the CDR3. CDR1 SGHRS and CDR2 YFSETQ come from the germline V gene. CDR3 region: CASSFASSSYNEQFF. The DNA of the CDR3 is TGCGCCAGCAGCTTCGCTAGCAGCTCCTACAATGAGCAGTTCTTC.

The chain combines TRBV19 with TRBJ2-1; D is unclear. Germline V gene lookup returns CDR1 LNHDA and CDR2 SQIVND (reference sequence). The CDR3 is made up of 13 amino acids. Trimming shortened V by 5 bases and J by 6 bases, and 11 bases separated the two germline ends. CDR3 amino acids: CASSFILFNEQFF. CDR3 DNA: TGTGCCAGTAGTTTTATCCTTTTCAATGAGCAGTTCTTC.

The chain carries TRBV14 and TRBJ2-7; 9 positions match TRBD1. Looked up from germline, CDR1 is SGHDN and CDR2 is FVKESK. This CDR3 spans 14 amino acids. V trimming: 1 base; J trimming: 5 bases; junction bases outside the gene matches: 3. The CDR3 is CASSQATGGNEQYF. CDR3 DNA sequence: TGTGCCAGCAGCCAAGCGACAGGGGGGAACGAGCAGTACTTC. Together with reference TRBV14 and TRBJ2-7, the CDR3 gives the full variable domain: EAGVTQFPSHSVIEKGQTVTLRCDPISGHDNLYWYRRVMGKEIKFLLHFVKESKQDESGMPNNRFLAERTGGTYSTLKVQPAELEDSGVYFCASSQATGGNEQYFGPGTRLTVT.

The table lists this clone with a count of one. The chain couples TRBV18 to TRBJ1-1, with 7 nucleotides matching TRBD1. Germline loops: CDR1 KGHSH, CDR2 LQKENI. This CDR3 has 15 amino acids. V trimming: 3 bases; J trimming: 1 base; junction bases outside the gene matches: 5. CDR3 in DNA: TGTGCCAGCTCACCCGCGGGACAGTGGAACACTGAAGCTTTCTTT. Its protein is CASSPAGQWNTEAFF.

V is TRBV9 and J is TRBJ1-5; D not resolved. The CDR3 length is 15 residues. V was shortened by 0 bases and J by 0 bases, with 7 bases between the two germline ends. Germline CDR1 reads SGDLS; CDR2 reads YYNGEE. The CDR3 region has the DNA TGTGCCAGCAGCGTAGCGGGTGTTAGCAATCAGCCCCAGCATTTT. Translating it yields CASSVAGVSNQPQHF.

The J gene is TRBJ2-7, the V gene TRBV29-1; possible D gene TRBD1, 5 bases. Germline lookup yields CDR1 SQVTM and CDR2 ANQGSEA. V was pared by 4 bases and J by 0 bases, with 10 bases between. CDR3 length: 13 amino acids. The CDR3: CSVADSYSYEQYF. The CDR3 DNA reads as TGCAGCGTTGCTGACAGTTACTCCTACGAGCAGTACTTC.

On this clone: At the DNA level, this CDR3 is encoded by other sequences in the same sample as well. This chain links TRBV5-1 with TRBJ2-1, with D unclear. CDR3 size: 16 residues. Germline CDR1 reads SGHRS; CDR2 reads YFSETQ. V was cut by 0 bases and J by 0 bases, with 10 bases left in between. In DNA form, the CDR3 reads TGCGCCAGCAGCTTGGTGGCAGGAACCTCCTACAATGAGCAGTTCTTC. Amino acids: CASSLVAGTSYNEQFF.

This sequence joins TRBV28 and TRBJ2-1; 8 bases line up with TRBD2. The CDR3 loop spans 14 amino acids. With 7 bases clipped from V and 9 bases from J, the junction kept 11 bases outside the gene matches. CDR1 and CDR2 (germline): MDHEN, SYDVKM. CDR3 bases: TGTGCCAGCACTAGAGCGGGAGCAGTCGGTGAGCAGTTCTTC. Protein: CASTRAGAVGEQFF.

This chain uses TRBV2 with TRBJ1-1, with 9 bases identical to TRBD1. Germline trimming cut 6 bases from V and 7 bases from J; bases unmatched to any gene: 6. CDR3 length equals 13 residues. Germline CDR1 and CDR2: SNHLY and FYNNEI. This CDR3 is CASRPTGGGEAFF. Here the CDR3 DNA reads TGTGCCAGCAGGCCAACAGGGGGCGGTGAAGCTTTCTTT.